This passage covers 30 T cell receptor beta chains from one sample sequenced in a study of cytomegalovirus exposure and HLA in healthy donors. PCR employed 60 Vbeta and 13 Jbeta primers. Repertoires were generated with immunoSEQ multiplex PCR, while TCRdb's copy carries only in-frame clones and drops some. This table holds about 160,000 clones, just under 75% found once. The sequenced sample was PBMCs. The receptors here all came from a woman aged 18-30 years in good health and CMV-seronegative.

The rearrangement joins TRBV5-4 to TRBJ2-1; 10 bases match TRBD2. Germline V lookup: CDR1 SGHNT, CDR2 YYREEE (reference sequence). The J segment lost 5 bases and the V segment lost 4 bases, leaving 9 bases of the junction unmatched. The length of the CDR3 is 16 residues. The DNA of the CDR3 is TGTGCCAGCAGCACCCTAGCGGGAGACGCCAACAATGAGCAGTTCTTC. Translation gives CASSTLAGDANNEQFF.

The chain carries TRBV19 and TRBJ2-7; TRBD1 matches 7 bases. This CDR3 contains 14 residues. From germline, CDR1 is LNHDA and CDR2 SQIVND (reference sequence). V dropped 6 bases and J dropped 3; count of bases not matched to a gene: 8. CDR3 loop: CASSLGGGGYEQYF. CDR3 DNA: TGTGCCAGTAGCCTAGGGGGCGGAGGCTACGAGCAGTACTTC.

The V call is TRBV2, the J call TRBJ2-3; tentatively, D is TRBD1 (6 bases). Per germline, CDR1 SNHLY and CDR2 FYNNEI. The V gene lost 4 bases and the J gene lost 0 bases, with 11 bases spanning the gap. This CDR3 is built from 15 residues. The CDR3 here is CASSATGSSTDTQYF. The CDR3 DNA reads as TGTGCCAGCAGTGCGACAGGTTCTAGCACAGATACGCAGTATTTT.

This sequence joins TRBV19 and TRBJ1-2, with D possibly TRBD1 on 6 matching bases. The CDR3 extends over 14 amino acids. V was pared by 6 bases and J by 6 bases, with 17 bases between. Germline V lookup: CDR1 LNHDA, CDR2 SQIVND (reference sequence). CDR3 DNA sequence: TGTGCCAGTAGCGAGGGGGGGTGGCTACATGGCTACACCTTC. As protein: CASSEGGWLHGYTF.

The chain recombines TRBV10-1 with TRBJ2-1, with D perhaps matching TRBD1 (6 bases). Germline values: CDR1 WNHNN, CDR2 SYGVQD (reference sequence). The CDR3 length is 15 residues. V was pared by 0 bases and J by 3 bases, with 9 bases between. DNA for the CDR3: TGCGCCAGCAGTGAGTCGGGGACAAACTACAATGAGCAGTTCTTC. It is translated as CASSESGTNYNEQFF.

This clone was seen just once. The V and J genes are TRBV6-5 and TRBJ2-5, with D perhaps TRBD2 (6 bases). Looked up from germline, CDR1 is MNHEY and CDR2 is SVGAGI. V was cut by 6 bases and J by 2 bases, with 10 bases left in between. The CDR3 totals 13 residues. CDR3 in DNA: TGTGCCAGCAGGGTGGGGAGGCAAGAGACCCAGTACTTC. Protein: CASRVGRQETQYF.

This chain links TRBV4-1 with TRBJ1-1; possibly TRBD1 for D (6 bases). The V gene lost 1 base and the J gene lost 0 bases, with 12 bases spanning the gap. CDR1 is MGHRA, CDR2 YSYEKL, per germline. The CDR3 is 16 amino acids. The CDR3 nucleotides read TGCGCCAGCAGCCAAGCAACCGGGACATTGAACACTGAAGCTTTCTTT. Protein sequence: CASSQATGTLNTEAFF.

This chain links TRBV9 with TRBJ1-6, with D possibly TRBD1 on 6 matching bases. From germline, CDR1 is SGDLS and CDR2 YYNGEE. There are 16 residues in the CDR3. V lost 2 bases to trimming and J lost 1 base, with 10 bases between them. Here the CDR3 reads CASSVTGSSYNSPLHF. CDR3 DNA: TGTGCCAGCAGCGTTACAGGGAGTTCCTATAATTCACCCCTCCACTTT.

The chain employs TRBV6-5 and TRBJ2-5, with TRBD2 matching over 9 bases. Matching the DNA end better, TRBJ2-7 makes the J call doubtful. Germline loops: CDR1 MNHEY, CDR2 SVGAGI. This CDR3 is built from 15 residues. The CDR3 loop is CASSYSAGGTYEQYF. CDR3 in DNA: TGTGCCAGCAGTTACTCGGCGGGGGGGACCTACGAGCAGTACTTC.

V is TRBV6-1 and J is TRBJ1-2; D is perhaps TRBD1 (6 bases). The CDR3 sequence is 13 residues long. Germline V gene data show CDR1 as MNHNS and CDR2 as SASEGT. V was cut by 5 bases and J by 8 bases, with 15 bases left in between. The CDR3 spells CASSSGTSGGYTF. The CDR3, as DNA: TGTGCCAGCAGTTCCGGGACATCTGGGGGCTACACCTTC.

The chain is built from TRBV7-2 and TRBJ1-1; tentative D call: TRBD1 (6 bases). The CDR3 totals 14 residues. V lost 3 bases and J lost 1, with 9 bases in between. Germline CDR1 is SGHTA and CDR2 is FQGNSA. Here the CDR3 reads CASSFLGQNTEAFF. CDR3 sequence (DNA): TGTGCCAGCAGCTTTCTGGGACAGAACACTGAAGCTTTCTTT. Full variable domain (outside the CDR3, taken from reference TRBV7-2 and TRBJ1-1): GAGVSQSPSNKVTEKGKDVELRCDPISGHTALYWYRQSLGQGLEFLIYFQGNSAPDKSGLPSDRFSAERTGGSVSTLTIQRTQQEDSAVYLCASSFLGQNTEAFFGQGTRLTVV.

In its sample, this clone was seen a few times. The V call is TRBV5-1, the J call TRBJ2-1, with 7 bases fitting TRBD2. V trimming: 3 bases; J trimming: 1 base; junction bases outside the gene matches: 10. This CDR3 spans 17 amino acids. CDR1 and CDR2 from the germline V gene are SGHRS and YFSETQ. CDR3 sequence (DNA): TGCGCCAGCAGCTCGGGGGGTAGGGGTGGTTCCTACAATGAGCAGTTCTTC. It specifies CASSSGGRGGSYNEQFF.

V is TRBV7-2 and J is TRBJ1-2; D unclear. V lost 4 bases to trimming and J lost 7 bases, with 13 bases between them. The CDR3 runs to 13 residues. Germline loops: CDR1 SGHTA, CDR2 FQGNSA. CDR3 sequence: CASSSIQQSGYTF. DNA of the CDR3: TGTGCCAGCAGCTCTATCCAACAGAGTGGCTACACCTTC.

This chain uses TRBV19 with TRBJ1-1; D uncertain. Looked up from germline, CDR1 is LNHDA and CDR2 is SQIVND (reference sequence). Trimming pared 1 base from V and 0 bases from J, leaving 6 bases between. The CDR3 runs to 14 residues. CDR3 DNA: TGTGCCAGTAGTATAGCGGTCATGAACACTGAAGCTTTCTTT. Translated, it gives CASSIAVMNTEAFF.

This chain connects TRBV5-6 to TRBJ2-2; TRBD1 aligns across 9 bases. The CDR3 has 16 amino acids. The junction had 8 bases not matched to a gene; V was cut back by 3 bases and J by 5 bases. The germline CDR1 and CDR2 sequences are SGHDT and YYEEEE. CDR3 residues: CASSSGTGYPTGELFF. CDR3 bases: TGTGCCAGCAGCTCAGGGACAGGGTACCCTACCGGGGAGCTGTTTTTT. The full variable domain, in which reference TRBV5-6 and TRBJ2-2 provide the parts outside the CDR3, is DAGVTQSPTHLIKTRGQQVTLRCSPKSGHDTVSWYQQALGQGPQFIFQYYEEEERQRGNFPDRFSGHQFPNYSSELNVNALLLGDSALYLCASSSGTGYPTGELFFGEGSRLTVL.

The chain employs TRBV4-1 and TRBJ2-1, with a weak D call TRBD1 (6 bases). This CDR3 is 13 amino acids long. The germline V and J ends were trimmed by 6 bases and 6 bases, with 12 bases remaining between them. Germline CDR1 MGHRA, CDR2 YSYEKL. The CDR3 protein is CASRSTGTNEQFF. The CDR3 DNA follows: TGCGCCAGCAGATCAACAGGGACCAATGAGCAGTTCTTC.

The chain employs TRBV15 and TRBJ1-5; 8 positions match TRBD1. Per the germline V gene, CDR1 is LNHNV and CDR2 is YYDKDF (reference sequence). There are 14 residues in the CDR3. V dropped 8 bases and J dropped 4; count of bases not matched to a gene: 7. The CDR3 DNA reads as TGTGCCACCGAGGACAGGGTCAAAAATCAGCCCCAGCATTTT. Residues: CATEDRVKNQPQHF. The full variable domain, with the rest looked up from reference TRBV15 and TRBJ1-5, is DAMVIQNPRYQVTQFGKPVTLSCSQTLNHNVMYWYQQKSSQAPKLLFHYYDKDFNNEADTPDNFQSRRPNTSFCFLDIRSPGLGDTAMYLCATEDRVKNQPQHFGDGTRLSIL.

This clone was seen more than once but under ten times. CDR3 nucleotides: TGCGCCAGCAGCTTAGGCACAGGGGGTTCACCCCTCCACTTT. Protein sequence: CASSLGTGGSPLHF. The chain couples TRBV5-1 to TRBJ1-6; 8 positions agree with TRBD1. The V and J ends lost 2 bases and 9 bases, in that order; junction bases with no gene match: 4. From germline, CDR1 is SGHRS and CDR2 YFSETQ. The CDR3 sequence is 14 residues long.

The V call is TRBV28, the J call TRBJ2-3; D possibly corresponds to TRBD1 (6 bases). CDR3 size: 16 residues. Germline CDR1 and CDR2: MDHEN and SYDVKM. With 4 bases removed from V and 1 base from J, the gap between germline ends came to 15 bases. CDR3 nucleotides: TGTGCCAGCAGTTCCCTAAGACAGGCCCGCACAGATACGCAGTATTTT. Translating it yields CASSSLRQARTDTQYF.

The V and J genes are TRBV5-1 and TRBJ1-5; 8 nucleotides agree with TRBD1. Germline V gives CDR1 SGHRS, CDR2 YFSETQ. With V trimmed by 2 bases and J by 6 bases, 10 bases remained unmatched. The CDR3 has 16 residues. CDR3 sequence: CASSLTTGTGVQPQHF. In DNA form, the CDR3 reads TGCGCCAGCAGCTTAACAACCGGGACAGGAGTTCAGCCCCAGCATTTT.

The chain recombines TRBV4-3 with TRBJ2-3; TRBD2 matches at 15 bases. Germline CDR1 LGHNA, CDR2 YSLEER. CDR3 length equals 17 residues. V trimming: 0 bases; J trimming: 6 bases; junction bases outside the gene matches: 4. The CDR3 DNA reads TGCGCCAGCAGCCAAGATGGACTAGCGGGAGGGCCGGATACGCAGTATTTT. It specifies CASSQDGLAGGPDTQYF.

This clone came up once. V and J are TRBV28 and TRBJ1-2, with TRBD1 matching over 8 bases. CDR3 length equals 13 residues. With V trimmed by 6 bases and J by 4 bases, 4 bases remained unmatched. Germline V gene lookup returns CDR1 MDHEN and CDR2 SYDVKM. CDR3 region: CASRPGQVYGYTF. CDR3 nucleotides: TGTGCCAGCAGGCCGGGACAGGTCTATGGCTACACCTTC.

CDR3 bases: TGTGCCAGCAGCCCTGTAGACTCCGATCAGCCCCAGCATTTT. Its translation is CASSPVDSDQPQHF. The chain joins TRBV7-2 to TRBJ1-5, with D hard to call. V lost 5 bases and J lost 5, with 13 bases in between. Germline CDR1 SGHTA, CDR2 FQGNSA. The CDR3 runs 14 residues.

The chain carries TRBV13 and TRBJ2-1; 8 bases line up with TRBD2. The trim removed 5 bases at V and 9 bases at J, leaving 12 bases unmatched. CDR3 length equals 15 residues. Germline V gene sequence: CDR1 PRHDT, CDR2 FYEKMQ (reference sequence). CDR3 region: CASSTPGLVISEQFF. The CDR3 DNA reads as TGTGCCAGCAGCACACCGGGACTAGTTATTTCTGAGCAGTTCTTC.

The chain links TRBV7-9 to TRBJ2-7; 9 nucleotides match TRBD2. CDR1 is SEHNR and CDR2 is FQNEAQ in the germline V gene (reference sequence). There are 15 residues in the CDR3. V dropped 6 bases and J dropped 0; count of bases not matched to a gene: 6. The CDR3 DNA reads TGTGCCAGCAGTCCCGAGCGGGGGGACTCCTACGAGCAGTACTTC. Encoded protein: CASSPERGDSYEQYF.

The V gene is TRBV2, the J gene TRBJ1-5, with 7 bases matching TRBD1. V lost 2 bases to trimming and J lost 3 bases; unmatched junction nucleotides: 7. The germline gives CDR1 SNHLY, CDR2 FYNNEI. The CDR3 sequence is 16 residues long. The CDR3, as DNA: TGTGCCAGCAGTGAAACGGCAGGGGGAACCAATCAGCCCCAGCATTTT. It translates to CASSETAGGTNQPQHF.

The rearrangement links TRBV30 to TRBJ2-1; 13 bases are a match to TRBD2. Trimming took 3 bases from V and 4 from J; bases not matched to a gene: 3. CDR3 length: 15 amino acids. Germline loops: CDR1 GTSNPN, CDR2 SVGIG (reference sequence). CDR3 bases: TGTGCCTGGAGGGGACTAGCGGGATCTTACAATGAGCAGTTCTTC. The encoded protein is CAWRGLAGSYNEQFF.

CDR3 protein: CASRVSGAETQYF. CDR3 DNA: TGTGCCAGTAGAGTGTCTGGTGCGGAGACCCAGTACTTC. The chain has TRBV19 and TRBJ2-5, with D unclear. The CDR3 length is 13 residues. The V gene lost 6 bases and the J gene lost 5 bases, with 13 bases spanning the gap. The germline V gene has CDR1 LNHDA and CDR2 SQIVND (reference sequence).

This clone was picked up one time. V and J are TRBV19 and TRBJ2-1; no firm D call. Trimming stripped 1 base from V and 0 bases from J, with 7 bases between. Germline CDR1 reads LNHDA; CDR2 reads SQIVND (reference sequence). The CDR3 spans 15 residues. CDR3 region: CASSIGASSYNEQFF. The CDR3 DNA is TGTGCCAGTAGTATAGGAGCGAGCTCCTACAATGAGCAGTTCTTC. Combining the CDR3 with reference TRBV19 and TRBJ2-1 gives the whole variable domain DGGITQSPKYLFRKEGQNVTLSCEQNLNHDAMYWYRQDPGQGLRLIYYSQIVNDFQKGDIAEGYSVSREKKESFPLTVTSAQKNPTAFYLCASSIGASSYNEQFFGPGTRLTVL.

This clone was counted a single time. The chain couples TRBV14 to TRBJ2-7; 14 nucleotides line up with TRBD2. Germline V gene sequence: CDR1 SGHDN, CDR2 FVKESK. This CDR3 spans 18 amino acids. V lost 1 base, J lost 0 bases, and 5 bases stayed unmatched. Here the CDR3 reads CASSQGTSGRPSSYEQYV. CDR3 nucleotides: TGTGCCAGCAGCCAAGGGACTAGCGGGAGGCCGAGCTCCTACGAGCAGTACGTC.